Below, 28 T cell receptor beta chains from the same sample are listed, as sequenced in a study of blood T cell repertoires in COVID-19. TCRdb's copy holds only in-frame clones and misses some; the assay was immunoSEQ multiplex PCR. The repertoire holds about 280,000 clones, with 86% as singletons. Sample: peripheral blood. These receptors came from a young woman with active or convalescent COVID-19.

The sample holds one count of this clone. The sample carries other DNA sequences with the same CDR3. CDR3 protein: CASSFDRDYGYTF. The CDR3 DNA reads TGTGCCAGCAGCTTCGACAGAGACTATGGCTACACCTTC. V gene TRBV5-4 combines with J gene TRBJ1-2; tentatively, D is TRBD1 (5 bases). Germline V gene lookup returns CDR1 SGHNT and CDR2 YYREEE (reference sequence). The germline V and J ends were trimmed by 2 bases and 3 bases, with 8 bases remaining between them. CDR3 length: 13 residues.

The rearrangement joins TRBV5-1 to TRBJ1-1; perhaps TRBD1 as D (5 bases). V lost 2 bases and J lost 1, with 12 bases in between. CDR3 length: 15 residues. The germline CDR1 and CDR2 sequences are SGHRS and YFSETQ. The CDR3 loop is CASSFGGTANTEAFF. The CDR3 bases are TGCGCCAGCAGCTTCGGCGGGACGGCGAACACTGAAGCTTTCTTT.

This clone was seen only once. This rearrangement joins TRBV10-3 to TRBJ1-2; tentatively, D is TRBD1 (5 bases). CDR3 length: 17 amino acids. The V end was cut by 3 bases, the J end by 4 bases, with 21 bases between. The germline V gene encodes CDR1 ENHRY and CDR2 SYGVKD. Here the CDR3 reads CAISDSKVRDFSYGYTF. CDR3 bases: TGTGCCATCAGTGACTCTAAAGTAAGGGACTTTAGCTATGGCTACACCTTC.

The chain has TRBV7-2 and TRBJ1-2, with TRBD1 matching 7 bases. This CDR3 is built from 15 residues. V lost 5 bases to trimming and J lost 5 bases; unmatched junction nucleotides: 11. CDR1 is SGHTA, CDR2 FQGNSA, per germline. The CDR3 DNA is TGTGCCAGCAGCAATCGGGACAGTAACCTATATGGCTACACCTTC. Amino acid sequence: CASSNRDSNLYGYTF.

The chain carries TRBV18 and TRBJ1-2; D uncertain. The V gene lost 3 bases and the J gene lost 2 bases, with 13 bases spanning the gap. The CDR3 covers 15 residues. Germline CDR1 is KGHSH and CDR2 is LQKENI. CDR3: CASSPSTYSNYGYTF. The CDR3 coding sequence is TGTGCCAGCTCACCCTCCACCTACTCAAACTATGGCTACACCTTC. Full variable domain (rest looked up from reference TRBV18 and TRBJ1-2): NAGVMQNPRHLVRRRGQEARLRCSPMKGHSHVYWYRQLPEEGLKFMVYLQKENIIDESGMPKERFSAEFPKEGPSILRIQQVVRGDSAAYFCASSPSTYSNYGYTFGSGTRLTVV.

The chain combines TRBV30 with TRBJ1-1; D possibly corresponds to TRBD1 (5 bases). This CDR3 has 13 amino acids. V lost 2 bases and J 2 bases, leaving 9 bases between the germline ends. CDR1 GTSNPN and CDR2 SVGIG come from the germline V gene (reference sequence). CDR3 protein: CAWSTGHNTEAFF. The CDR3 nucleotides read TGTGCCTGGAGTACAGGACATAACACTGAAGCTTTCTTT.

The chain joins TRBV19 to TRBJ2-7; TRBD1 agrees at 9 bases. J was trimmed by 5 bases and V by 3 bases; bases with no gene match: 11. Germline V gene lookup returns CDR1 LNHDA and CDR2 SQIVND (reference sequence). The CDR3 sequence is 16 residues long. CDR3 coding DNA: TGTGCCAGTAGTATCAAGGGGCGCGACAGGGGGAACGAGCAGTACTTC. Translated: CASSIKGRDRGNEQYF.

This clone is a singleton in its sample. The genes are TRBV5-1 and TRBJ2-3, with 8 bases identical to TRBD1. Germline CDR1 is SGHRS and CDR2 is YFSETQ. The J segment lost 4 bases and the V segment lost 6 bases, leaving 10 bases of the junction unmatched. This CDR3 has 15 amino acids. DNA of the CDR3: TGCGCCAGCACCCTACAGGGGGTCGTAGCAGATACGCAGTATTTT. This translates into CASTLQGVVADTQYF.

The chain couples TRBV4-3 to TRBJ2-1; D is perhaps TRBD1 (5 bases). V lost 1 base and J lost 9, with 13 bases in between. The CDR3 extends over 14 amino acids. Germline CDR1 and CDR2: LGHNA and YSLEER. CDR3 DNA: TGCGCCAGCAGCCAAGTCCCAGGGTTATCTGAGCAGTTCTTC. Encoded protein: CASSQVPGLSEQFF.

The chain is built from TRBV11-1 and TRBJ2-5; 9 bases match TRBD1. The CDR3 spans 16 residues. In germline, CDR1 is SGHAT, CDR2 FQDESV (reference sequence). Trimming removed 3 bases from V and 3 bases from J; junction bases left unmatched: 8. The CDR3 protein is CASSLDRGTSEETQYF. In DNA form, the CDR3 reads TGTGCCAGCAGCTTGGACAGGGGCACATCCGAAGAGACCCAGTACTTC. The entire variable domain, with the rest obtained from reference TRBV11-1 and TRBJ2-5, is as follows: EAEVAQSPRYKITEKSQAVAFWCDPISGHATLYWYRQILGQGPELLVQFQDESVVDDSQLPKDRFSAERLKGVDSTLKIQPAELGDSAMYLCASSLDRGTSEETQYFGPGTRLLVL.

This clone was seen just once. The V call is TRBV27, the J call TRBJ1-2, with D perhaps matching TRBD1 (5 bases). The CDR3 contains 13 residues. V shed 1 base and J shed 8 bases, with 11 bases lying between them. Germline CDR1 and CDR2: MNHEY and SMNVEV (reference sequence). CDR3 bases: TGTGCCAGCAGTTTATTGGGGGGTTCAGGCTACACCTTC. Protein sequence: CASSLLGGSGYTF.

The rearrangement uses TRBV9 and TRBJ1-2; a weak D match, TRBD1 (6 bases). The CDR3 is made up of 13 amino acids. CDR1 SGDLS and CDR2 YYNGEE come from the germline V gene. The V end lost 0 bases, the J end lost 8 bases, and 11 bases lay between the germline ends. CDR3 sequence reads: CASSVVGGSGYTF. The CDR3 coding sequence is TGTGCCAGCAGCGTAGTAGGGGGAAGCGGCTACACCTTC.

This chain uses TRBV6-5 with TRBJ1-1; 8 bases match TRBD1. V was pared by 8 bases and J by 0 bases, with 5 bases of the junction left unmatched. The CDR3 consists of 14 residues. The germline CDR1 and CDR2 sequences are MNHEY and SVGAGI. The CDR3 nucleotides read TGTGCCAGCGGACAGGGCATTATGAACACTGAAGCTTTCTTT. It specifies CASGQGIMNTEAFF.

The chain couples TRBV4-3 to TRBJ1-1; 7 bases fit TRBD1. Germline CDR1 and CDR2: LGHNA and YSLEER. J lost 6 bases, V lost 0 bases, and 4 bases had no gene match. This CDR3 has 14 amino acids. The CDR3: CASSQEGGVAEAFF. CDR3 DNA sequence: TGCGCCAGCAGCCAAGAAGGGGGCGTCGCTGAAGCTTTCTTT.

CDR3 nucleotide sequence: TGTGCCAGCAGCTTGAGCGCCCACACTGAAGCTTTCTTT. Protein: CASSLSAHTEAFF. The rearrangement links TRBV7-6 to TRBJ1-1; D ambiguous. Germline CDR1 SGHVS, CDR2 FNYEAQ. CDR3 size: 13 residues. V dropped 3 bases and J dropped 3 bases, with 8 bases sitting between them.

This clone appeared a single time. The chain combines TRBV2 with TRBJ2-7; unclear D gene. V was trimmed by 7 bases and J by 0 bases, leaving 16 bases between them. Germline CDR1 reads SNHLY; CDR2 reads FYNNEI. This CDR3 region has 15 residues. In nucleotides, the CDR3 is TGTGCCAGCAAGGAGAAAATCGCTCTCTCCTACGAGCAGTACTTC. This translates into CASKEKIALSYEQYF.

This clone occurred once. The genes are TRBV9 and TRBJ2-1, with 9 bases lining up with TRBD1. Trimming at V came to 4 bases and at J to 12 bases, leaving 11 bases not matched to a gene. In germline, CDR1 is SGDLS, CDR2 YYNGEE. The CDR3 contains 14 residues. The CDR3 reads CASSQGTGPRGQFF. CDR3 nucleotide sequence: TGTGCCAGCAGCCAAGGGACAGGGCCCCGCGGGCAGTTCTTC.

The chain recombines TRBV5-8 with TRBJ1-6; tentative D call: TRBD1 (5 bases). The CDR3 is 15 residues long. Trimming took 4 bases from V and 8 from J, leaving 16 bases between them. Germline V CDR1 and CDR2: SGHTS, YDEGEE. In nucleotides, the CDR3 is TGTGCCAGCAGCCCGGGAGCAGGGCTGGATTCACCCCTCCACTTT. Translated: CASSPGAGLDSPLHF. The full variable domain, in which reference TRBV5-8 and TRBJ1-6 provide the parts outside the CDR3, is EAGVTQSPTHLIKTRGQQATLRCSPISGHTSVYWYQQALGLGLQFLLWYDEGEERNRGNFPPRFSGRQFPNYSSELNVNALELEDSALYLCASSPGAGLDSPLHFGNGTRLTVT.

The chain couples TRBV6-5 to TRBJ2-2; 7 bases map to TRBD2. Trimming removed 10 bases from V and 4 bases from J; junction bases left unmatched: 3. The CDR3 extends over 12 amino acids. The germline V gene has CDR1 MNHEY and CDR2 SVGAGI. The CDR3 reads CATKRGTGELFF. DNA of the CDR3: TGTGCCACCAAGCGGGGCACCGGGGAGCTGTTTTTT.

This rearrangement joins TRBV5-1 to TRBJ2-3, with TRBD2 identical over 12 bases. The CDR3 covers 19 residues. Losses at the gene ends were 1 base for V and 2 bases for J; bases not matched to a gene: 11. Germline loops: CDR1 SGHRS, CDR2 YFSETQ. The CDR3 protein is CASSLTLAGGFGATDTQYF. For the CDR3, the DNA is TGCGCCAGCAGCTTGACACTAGCGGGGGGTTTCGGGGCCACAGATACGCAGTATTTT.

This clone was found once. The chain carries TRBV19 and TRBJ1-6, with a tentative D call TRBD1 (5 bases). The germline gives CDR1 LNHDA, CDR2 SQIVND (reference sequence). Trimming left V 6 bases short and J 14 bases short, with 20 bases between. This CDR3 is 14 amino acids long. The CDR3: CASSRDTGGVALHF. The CDR3 coding sequence is TGTGCCAGTAGCCGAGATACAGGCGGGGTGGCCCTCCACTTT.

This chain uses TRBV12-3 or TRBV12-4 with TRBJ2-5; no reliable D call. The CDR3 contains 11 residues. Between the trimmed V and J ends, which lost 7 bases and 5 bases, there was a span of 8 bases. CDR3 in amino acids: CASTRGETQYF. The CDR3 region has the DNA TGTGCCAGCACTCGAGGCGAGACCCAGTACTTC.

The chain recombines TRBV7-9 with TRBJ2-1; 7 bases match TRBD2. The CDR3 has 14 amino acids. Germline-derived CDR1 and CDR2 are SEHNR and FQNEAQ (reference sequence). With V trimmed by 7 bases and J by 4 bases, 7 bases remained unmatched. CDR3 residues: CASTWGGPYNEQFF. CDR3 nucleotide sequence: TGTGCCAGCACCTGGGGGGGACCTTACAATGAGCAGTTCTTC.

The chain employs TRBV21-1 and TRBJ1-5; TRBD1, the table's D call, was not compared with the DNA. TRBV21-1 is reported as a pseudogene. This CDR3 spans 18 amino acids. In DNA, the CDR3 is TGTGCCGGCCTCACTGAAGGGGGACCGGTAGAGGTGAATCAGCCCCAGCATTTT. Translating it yields CAGLTEGGPVEVNQPQHF.

The CDR3 is CASSPLGYTPDYGYTF. CDR3 DNA sequence: TGTGCCAGCAGCCCCCTCGGGTACACGCCCGACTATGGCTACACCTTC. The chain recombines TRBV4-2 with TRBJ1-2; no firm D call. This CDR3 is built from 16 residues. The V gene lost 4 bases and the J gene lost 3 bases, with 18 bases spanning the gap. Per germline, CDR1 LGHNA and CDR2 YNFKEQ.

This chain links TRBV9 with TRBJ2-5; a possible D gene is TRBD2 (6 bases). Germline V gene data show CDR1 as SGDLS and CDR2 as YYNGEE. This CDR3 comprises 15 residues. V was shortened by 0 bases and J by 5 bases, with 14 bases between the two germline ends. The chain's CDR3 is CASSVELEGWETQYF. In DNA form, the CDR3 reads TGTGCCAGCAGCGTAGAATTGGAGGGATGGGAGACCCAGTACTTC.

The chain carries TRBV6-5 and TRBJ2-2, with D possibly being TRBD2 (5 bases). This CDR3 region has 15 residues. V lost 0 bases and J 0 bases, leaving 5 bases between the germline ends. CDR1 MNHEY and CDR2 SVGAGI come from the germline V gene. The CDR3 here is CASSYSRANTGELFF. The DNA of the CDR3 is TGTGCCAGCAGTTACTCGCGGGCGAACACCGGGGAGCTGTTTTTT.

The chain combines TRBV3-1 (or the pseudogene TRBV3-2) with TRBJ1-2; 8 nucleotides match TRBD1. The germline V gene has CDR1 LGHDT and CDR2 YNNKEL (reference sequence). The V and J ends lost 1 base and 4 bases, in that order; junction bases with no gene match: 5. This CDR3 comprises 15 residues. CDR3 nucleotides: TGTGCCAGCAGCCAAGCGGCAGGGGGCCTCTATGGCTACACCTTC. This gives the protein CASSQAAGGLYGYTF.